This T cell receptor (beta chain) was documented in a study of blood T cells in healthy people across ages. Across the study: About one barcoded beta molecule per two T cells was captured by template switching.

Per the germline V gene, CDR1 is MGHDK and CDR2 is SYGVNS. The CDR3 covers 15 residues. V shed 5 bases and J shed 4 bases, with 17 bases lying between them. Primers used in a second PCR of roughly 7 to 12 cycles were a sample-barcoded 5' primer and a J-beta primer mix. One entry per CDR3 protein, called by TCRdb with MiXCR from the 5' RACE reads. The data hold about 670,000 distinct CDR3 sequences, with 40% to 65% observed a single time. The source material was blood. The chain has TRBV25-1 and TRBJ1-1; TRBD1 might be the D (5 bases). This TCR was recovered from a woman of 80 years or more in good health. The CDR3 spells CASSPTRDGFTEAFF. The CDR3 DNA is TGTGCCAGCAGTCCGACCCGGGACGGTTTCACTGAAGCTTTCTTT.